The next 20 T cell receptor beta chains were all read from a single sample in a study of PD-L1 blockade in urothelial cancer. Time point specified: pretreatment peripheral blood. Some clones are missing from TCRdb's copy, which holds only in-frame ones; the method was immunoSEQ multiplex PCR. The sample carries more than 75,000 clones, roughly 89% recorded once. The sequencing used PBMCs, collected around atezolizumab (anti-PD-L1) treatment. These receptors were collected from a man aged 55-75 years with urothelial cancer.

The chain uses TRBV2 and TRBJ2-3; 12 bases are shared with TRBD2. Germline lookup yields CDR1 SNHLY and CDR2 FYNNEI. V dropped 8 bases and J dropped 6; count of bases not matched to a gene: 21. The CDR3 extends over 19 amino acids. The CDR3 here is CASDPNGLAGPTHTDTQYF. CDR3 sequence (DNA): TGTGCCAGCGACCCGAACGGACTAGCGGGACCCACCCACACGGATACGCAGTATTTT.

The DNA of the CDR3 is TGTGCCAGCAGTGAACAGTCGAGGGCGGGGAGATCCTACAATGAGCAGTTCTTC. This encodes CASSEQSRAGRSYNEQFF. This chain joins TRBV25-1 and TRBJ2-1, with a possible D match to TRBD2 (6 bases). The CDR3 length is 18 residues. Germline assignment: CDR1 MGHDK and CDR2 SYGVNS. V was clipped by 2 bases and J by 1 base, with 18 bases between them.

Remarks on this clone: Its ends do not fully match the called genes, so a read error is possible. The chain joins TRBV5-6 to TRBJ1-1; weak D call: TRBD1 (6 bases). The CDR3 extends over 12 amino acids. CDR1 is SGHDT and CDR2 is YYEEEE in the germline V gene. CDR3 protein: CASSLVRGDTLF. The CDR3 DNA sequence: TGTGCCAGCAGCTTGGTACGGGGGGACACTCTCTTT.

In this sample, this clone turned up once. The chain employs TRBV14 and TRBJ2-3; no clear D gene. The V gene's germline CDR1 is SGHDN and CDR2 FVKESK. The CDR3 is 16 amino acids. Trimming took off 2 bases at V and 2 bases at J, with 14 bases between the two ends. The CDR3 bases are TGTGCCAGCAGCCAACTACGAGGCGATTACACAGATACGCAGTATTTT. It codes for CASSQLRGDYTDTQYF.

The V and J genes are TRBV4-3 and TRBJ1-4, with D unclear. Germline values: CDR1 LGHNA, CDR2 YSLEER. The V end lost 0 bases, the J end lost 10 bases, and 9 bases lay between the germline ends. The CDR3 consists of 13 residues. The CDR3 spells CASSQDLNGKLFF. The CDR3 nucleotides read TGCGCCAGCAGCCAAGATTTAAACGGAAAACTGTTTTTT.

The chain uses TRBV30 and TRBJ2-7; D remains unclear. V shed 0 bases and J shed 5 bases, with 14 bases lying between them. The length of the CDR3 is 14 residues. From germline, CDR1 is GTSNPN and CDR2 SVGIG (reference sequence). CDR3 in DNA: TGTGCCTGGAGTGTCTCCGGAGCTCCCCACGAGCAGTACTTC. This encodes CAWSVSGAPHEQYF.

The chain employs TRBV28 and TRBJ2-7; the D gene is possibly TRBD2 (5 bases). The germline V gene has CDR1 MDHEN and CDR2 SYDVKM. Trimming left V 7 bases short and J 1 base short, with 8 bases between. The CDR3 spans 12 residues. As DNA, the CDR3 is TGTGCCAGCACGAGGGATTCCTACGAGCAGTACTTC. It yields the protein CASTRDSYEQYF.

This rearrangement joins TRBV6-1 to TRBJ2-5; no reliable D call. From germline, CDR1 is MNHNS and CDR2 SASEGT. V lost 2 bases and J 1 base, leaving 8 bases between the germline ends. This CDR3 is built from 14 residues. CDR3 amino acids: CASSESASQETQYF. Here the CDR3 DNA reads TGTGCCAGCAGTGAATCCGCCAGCCAAGAGACCCAGTACTTC.

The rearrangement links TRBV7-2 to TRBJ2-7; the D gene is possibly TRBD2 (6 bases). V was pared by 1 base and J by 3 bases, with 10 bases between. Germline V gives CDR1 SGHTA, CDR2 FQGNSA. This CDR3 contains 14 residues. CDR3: CASSLGRGSYEQYF. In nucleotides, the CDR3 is TGTGCCAGCAGCTTAGGGCGGGGCAGCTACGAGCAGTACTTC.

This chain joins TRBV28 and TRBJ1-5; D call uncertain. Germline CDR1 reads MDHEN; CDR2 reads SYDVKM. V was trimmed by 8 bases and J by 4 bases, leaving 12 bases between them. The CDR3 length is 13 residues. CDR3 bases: TGTGCCAGCCTACGACTCGGGAATCAGCCCCAGCATTTT. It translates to CASLRLGNQPQHF.

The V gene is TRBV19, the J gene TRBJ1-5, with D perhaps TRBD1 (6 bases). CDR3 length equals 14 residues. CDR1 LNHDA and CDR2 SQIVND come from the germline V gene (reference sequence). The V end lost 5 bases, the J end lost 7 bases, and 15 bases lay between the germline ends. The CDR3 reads CASSVSTGKQPQHF. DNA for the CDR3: TGTGCCAGTAGTGTATCAACAGGGAAACAGCCCCAGCATTTT.

The CDR3 here is CASRPSDRAANEKLFF. CDR3 DNA: TGCGCCAGCAGACCATCAGACAGGGCTGCTAATGAAAAACTGTTTTTT. V and J are TRBV23-1 and TRBJ1-4; 7 bases line up with TRBD1. TRBV23-1 is an ORF, with its function uncertain. Germline trimming cut 6 bases from V and 3 bases from J; bases unmatched to any gene: 10. The CDR3 totals 16 residues.

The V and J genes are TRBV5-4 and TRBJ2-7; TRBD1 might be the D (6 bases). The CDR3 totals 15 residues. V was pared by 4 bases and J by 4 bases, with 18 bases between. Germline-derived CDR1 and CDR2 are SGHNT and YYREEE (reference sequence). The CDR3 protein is CASSAGTLPLYEQYF. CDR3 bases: TGTGCCAGCAGCGCCGGGACACTGCCCCTATACGAGCAGTACTTC.

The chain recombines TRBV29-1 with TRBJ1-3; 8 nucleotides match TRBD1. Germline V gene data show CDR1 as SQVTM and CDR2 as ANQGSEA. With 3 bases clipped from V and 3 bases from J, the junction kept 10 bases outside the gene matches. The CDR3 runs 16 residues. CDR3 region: CSVEPQQGVGGNTIYF. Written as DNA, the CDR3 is TGCAGCGTTGAGCCTCAACAGGGGGTGGGTGGAAACACCATATATTTT.

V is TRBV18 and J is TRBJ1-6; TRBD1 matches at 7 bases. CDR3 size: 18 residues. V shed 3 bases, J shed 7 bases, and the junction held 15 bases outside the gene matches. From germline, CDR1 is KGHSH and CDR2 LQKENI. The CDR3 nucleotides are TGTGCCAGCTCACCTGTCTTTTTATCGGGACAGTCGAATTCACCCCTCCACTTT. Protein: CASSPVFLSGQSNSPLHF. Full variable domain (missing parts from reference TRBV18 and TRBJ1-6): NAGVMQNPRHLVRRRGQEARLRCSPMKGHSHVYWYRQLPEEGLKFMVYLQKENIIDESGMPKERFSAEFPKEGPSILRIQQVVRGDSAAYFCASSPVFLSGQSNSPLHFGNGTRLTVT.

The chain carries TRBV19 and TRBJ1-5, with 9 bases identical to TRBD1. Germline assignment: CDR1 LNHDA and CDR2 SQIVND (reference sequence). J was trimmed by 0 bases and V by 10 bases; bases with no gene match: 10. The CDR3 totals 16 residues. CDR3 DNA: TGTGCCACCTCCGAACAGGGGGCTTATAGCAATCAGCCCCAGCATTTT. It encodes CATSEQGAYSNQPQHF.

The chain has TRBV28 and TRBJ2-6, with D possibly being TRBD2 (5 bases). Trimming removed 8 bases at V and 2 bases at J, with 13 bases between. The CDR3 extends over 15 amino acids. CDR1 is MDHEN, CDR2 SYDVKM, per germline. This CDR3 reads CASAPPGAGANVLTF. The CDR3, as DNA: TGTGCCAGCGCCCCCCCCGGGGCTGGGGCCAACGTCCTGACTTTC.

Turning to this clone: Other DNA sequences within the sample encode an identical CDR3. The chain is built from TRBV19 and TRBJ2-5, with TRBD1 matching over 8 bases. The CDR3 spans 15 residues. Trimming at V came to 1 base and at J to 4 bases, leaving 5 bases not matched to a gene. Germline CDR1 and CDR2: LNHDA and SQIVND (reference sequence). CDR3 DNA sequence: TGTGCCAGTAGTATAGGCCAGGGGGCGGGAGAGACCCAGTACTTC. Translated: CASSIGQGAGETQYF.

The CDR3 region is CASSWGGIGAYGYTF. The CDR3 nucleotides read TGTGCCAGCAGTTGGGGGGGGATCGGTGCGTATGGCTACACCTTC. The rearrangement uses TRBV27 and TRBJ1-2, with D possibly TRBD1 on 5 matching bases. Between the trimmed V and J ends, which lost 4 bases and 5 bases, there was a span of 17 bases. Germline values: CDR1 MNHEY, CDR2 SMNVEV (reference sequence). The CDR3 covers 15 residues.

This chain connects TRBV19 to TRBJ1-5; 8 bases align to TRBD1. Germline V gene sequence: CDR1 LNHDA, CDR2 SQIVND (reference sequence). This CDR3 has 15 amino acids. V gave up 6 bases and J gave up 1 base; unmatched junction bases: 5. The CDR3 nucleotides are TGTGCCAGTAGGAAGACAGGGGTGAGCAATCAGCCCCAGCATTTT. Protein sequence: CASRKTGVSNQPQHF.